This T cell receptor (beta chain) is from a study of blood T cell repertoires in COVID-19 (dated by TCRdb to the early 2020s). As for the study more broadly: The collaborator samples originated in the United States, Italy and Spain and spanned the acute and convalescent phases of COVID-19. Sample metadata almost always included a de-identified subject ID, COVID-19 status, age in years and sex. The material from the prospective study consisted of cDNA or gDNA derived from T cells, B-cell-depleted T cells, or PBMCs. Where HLA class I and class II types were available, the types were taken from metadata supplied by the sample provider, not from assay-based typing. The repertoires were released in a freely available public database meant as a resource for research on the immune response to SARS-CoV-2. Subjects who had been exposed to COVID-19, were actively infected with it, or had recovered from it provided the deeply sampled blood TCRbeta repertoires that made up the dataset. The samples were drawn from two sources: the first 160 participants of the ongoing ImmuneRACE study, and over 950 subjects contributed by 6 global collaborators. Study-level results and caveats: Clinical and demographic metadata were provided uncurated, with the amount varying by source and participant.

Concerning this clone itself: Its antigen remains unidentified. There are no base qualities to consult, and no much larger clone falls within one base.

One collaborating source in Seattle enrolled patients during active infection and followed them longitudinally through the course of disease. Whole blood was collected in K2EDTA tubes by collaborating institutions according to the institutions' own protocols. For TCRbeta analysis, collaborators shipped samples in one of three forms: frozen whole blood, isolated PBMCs, or DNA extracted from either of those sample types. TCRbeta CDR3 regions were amplified from genomic DNA using the immunoSEQ Assay, a bias-controlled multiplex PCR. The study's processing was this. The number of nucleated cells in each sample was estimated by amplification of reference gene primers within the assay. To quantify the absolute abundance of each unique TCRbeta CDR3 rearrangement, sequence reads were collapsed and filtered. For each sample, productive Simpson clonality was calculated as the square root of Simpson's diversity index across productive rearrangements. What TCRdb holds here is the immuneACCESS table cut down to in-frame rearrangements. Part of the clones is not present; checked against another copy, under half of the missing clones reflect an unresolved V gene, and the others are unexplained. D and trimming come from the DNA, and the V and J calls and clone size come from that table. The sample has hundreds of thousands of clones on record, around 80% of them singletons. Roughly 1.3% of the sample comes from the top ten.

V sheds 3 bases and J sheds 6 bases, leaving 15 bases between their ends. The CDR3 holds 14 amino acids from the cysteine to the phenylalanine. Only the CDR3 portion is preserved as DNA: 42 bases, with reading frame beginning at the first base. From a lookup of the germline V gene, CDR1 and CDR2 are MGHRA and YSYEKL. Source material: peripheral blood. The source of this sequence is a woman aged 25 to 45 with COVID-19, enrolled during active disease. Here the chain combines TRBV4-1 and TRBJ2-7; the D gene is possibly TRBD2, with 5 bases matching. The CDR3 protein is CASSHPGGSLEQYF. In nucleotide form, the sequence is TGCGCCAGCAGCCATCCGGGCGGGTCCCTCGAGCAGTACTTC.